This T cell receptor (beta chain) was obtained from a study of identical twins. In TCRdb, the 5' RACE reads were re-called with MiXCR into one record per CDR3 protein. The table has 200,000 to 300,000 distinct CDR3 sequences, about 10% seen once. This clonotype occurred many times. J was trimmed by 4 bases and V by 4 bases; bases with no gene match: 7. The CDR3 has 16 amino acids. Germline V gene sequence: CDR1 LGHNA, CDR2 YSLEER. V usage is TRBV4-3 and J usage is TRBJ2-1; 10 bases line up with TRBD2. Sequencing was performed on memory T cells sorted from blood. The receptor's source is a man aged 50-60 years in good health. CDR3 loop: CASSPSGAGGYNEQFF. The CDR3 DNA follows: TGCGCCAGCAGCCCCTCCGGAGCGGGAGGGTACAATGAGCAGTTCTTC.